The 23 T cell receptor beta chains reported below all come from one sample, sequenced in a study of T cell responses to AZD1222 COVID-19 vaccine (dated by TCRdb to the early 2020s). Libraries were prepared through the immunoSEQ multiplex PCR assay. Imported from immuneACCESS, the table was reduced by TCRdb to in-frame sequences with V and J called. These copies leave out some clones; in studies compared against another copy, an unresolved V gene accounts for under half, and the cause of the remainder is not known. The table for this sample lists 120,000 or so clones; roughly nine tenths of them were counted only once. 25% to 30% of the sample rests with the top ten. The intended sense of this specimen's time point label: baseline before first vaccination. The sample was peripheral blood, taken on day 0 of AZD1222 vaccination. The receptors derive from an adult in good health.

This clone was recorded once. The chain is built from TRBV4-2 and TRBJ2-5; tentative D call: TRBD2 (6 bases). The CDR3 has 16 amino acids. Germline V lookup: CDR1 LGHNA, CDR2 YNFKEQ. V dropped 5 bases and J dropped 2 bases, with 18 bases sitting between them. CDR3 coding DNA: TGTGCCAGCAGCTCGACACTAGTTAGCGGACAAGAGACCCAGTACTTC. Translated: CASSSTLVSGQETQYF.

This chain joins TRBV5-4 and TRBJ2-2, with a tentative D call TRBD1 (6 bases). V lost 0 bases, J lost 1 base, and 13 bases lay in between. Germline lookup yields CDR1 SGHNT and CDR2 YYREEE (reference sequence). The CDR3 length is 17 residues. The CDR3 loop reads CASSLGVGTRNTGELFF. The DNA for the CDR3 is TGTGCCAGCAGCTTGGGGGTCGGGACACGGAACACCGGGGAGCTGTTTTTT.

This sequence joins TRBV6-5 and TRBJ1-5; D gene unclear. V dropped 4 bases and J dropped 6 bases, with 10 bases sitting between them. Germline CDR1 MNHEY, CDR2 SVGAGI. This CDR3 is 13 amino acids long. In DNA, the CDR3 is TGTGCCAGCAGTTCCGACACGGCTCAGCCCCAGCATTTT. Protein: CASSSDTAQPQHF.

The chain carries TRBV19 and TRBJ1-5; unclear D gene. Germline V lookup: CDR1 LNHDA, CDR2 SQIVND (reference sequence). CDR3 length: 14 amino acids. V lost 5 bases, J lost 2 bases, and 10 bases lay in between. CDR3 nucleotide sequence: TGTGCCAGTAGTGCCAGGTTCGGCAATCAGCCCCAGCATTTT. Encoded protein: CASSARFGNQPQHF. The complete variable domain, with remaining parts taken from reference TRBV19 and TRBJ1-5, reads DGGITQSPKYLFRKEGQNVTLSCEQNLNHDAMYWYRQDPGQGLRLIYYSQIVNDFQKGDIAEGYSVSREKKESFPLTVTSAQKNPTAFYLCASSARFGNQPQHFGDGTRLSIL.

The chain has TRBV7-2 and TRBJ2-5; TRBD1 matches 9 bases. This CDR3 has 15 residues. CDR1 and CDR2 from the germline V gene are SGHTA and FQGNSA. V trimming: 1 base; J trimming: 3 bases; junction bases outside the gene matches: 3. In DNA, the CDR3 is TGTGCCAGCAGCTTAGGCGGGACAGGGAAAGAGACCCAGTACTTC. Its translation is CASSLGGTGKETQYF.

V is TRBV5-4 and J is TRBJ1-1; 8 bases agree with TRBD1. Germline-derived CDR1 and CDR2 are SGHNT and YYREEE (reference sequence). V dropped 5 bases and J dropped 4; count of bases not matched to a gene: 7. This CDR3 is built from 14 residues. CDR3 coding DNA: TGTGCCAGCAGTCCTCAGGGGGCGCCCACTGAAGCTTTCTTT. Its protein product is CASSPQGAPTEAFF. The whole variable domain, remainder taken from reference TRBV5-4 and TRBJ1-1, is ETGVTQSPTHLIKTRGQQVTLRCSSQSGHNTVSWYQQALGQGPQFIFQYYREEENGRGNFPPRFSGLQFPNYSSELNVNALELDDSALYLCASSPQGAPTEAFFGQGTRLTVV.

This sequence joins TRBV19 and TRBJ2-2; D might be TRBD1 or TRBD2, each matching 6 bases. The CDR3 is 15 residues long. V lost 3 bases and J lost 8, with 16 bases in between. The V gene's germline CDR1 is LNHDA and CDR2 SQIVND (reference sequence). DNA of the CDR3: TGTGCCAGTAGTATTGTCGGGGGCGTCACGGGGGAGCTGTTTTTT. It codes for CASSIVGGVTGELFF.

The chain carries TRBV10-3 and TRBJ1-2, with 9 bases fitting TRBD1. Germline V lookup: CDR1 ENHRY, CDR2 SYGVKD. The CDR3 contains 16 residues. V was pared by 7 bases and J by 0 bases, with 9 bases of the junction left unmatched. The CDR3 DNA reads TGTGCCATCAAGGGACAGGGAGCAGGAGCTAACTATGGCTACACCTTC. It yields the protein CAIKGQGAGANYGYTF.

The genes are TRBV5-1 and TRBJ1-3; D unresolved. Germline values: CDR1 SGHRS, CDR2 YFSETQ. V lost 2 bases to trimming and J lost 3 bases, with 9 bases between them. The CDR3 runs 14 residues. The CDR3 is CASSFWGDGNTIYF. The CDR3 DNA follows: TGCGCCAGCAGCTTTTGGGGAGATGGAAACACCATATATTTT.

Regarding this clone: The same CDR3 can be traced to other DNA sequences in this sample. The CDR3 sequence: CASSSGQNTEAFF. CDR3 in DNA: TGCGCCAGCAGCTCGGGCCAGAACACTGAAGCTTTCTTT. The rearrangement joins TRBV5-1 to TRBJ1-1; D is unclear. Trimming left V 3 bases short and J 1 base short, with 7 bases between. This CDR3 region has 13 residues. The germline gives CDR1 SGHRS, CDR2 YFSETQ.

CDR3: CASNRGQAPYEQYF. The DNA of the CDR3 is TGCGCCAGCAACCGGGGACAGGCGCCCTACGAGCAGTACTTC. J is TRBJ2-7 and V is TRBV5-1, with 8 bases lining up with TRBD1. Looked up from germline, CDR1 is SGHRS and CDR2 is YFSETQ. Unmatched junction bases numbered 7, after V lost 6 bases and J lost 2 bases. The CDR3 is 14 residues long. The whole variable domain, remainder taken from reference TRBV5-1 and TRBJ2-7, is KAGVTQTPRYLIKTRGQQVTLSCSPISGHRSVSWYQQTPGQGLQFLFEYFSETQRNKGNFPGRFSGRQFSNSRSEMNVSTLELGDSALYLCASNRGQAPYEQYFGPGTRLTVT.

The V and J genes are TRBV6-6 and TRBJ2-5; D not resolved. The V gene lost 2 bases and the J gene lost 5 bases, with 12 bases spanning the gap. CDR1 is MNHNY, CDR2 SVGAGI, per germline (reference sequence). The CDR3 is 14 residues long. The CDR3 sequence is CASSYPTAQETQYF. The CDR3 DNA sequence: TGTGCCAGCAGTTACCCGACTGCACAGGAGACCCAGTACTTC.

CDR3 sequence (DNA): TGTGCCAGCAGTTGGGCAGGGCCGAACGGGCCCAATGAAAAACTGTTTTTT. Encoded protein: CASSWAGPNGPNEKLFF. V and J are TRBV5-5 and TRBJ1-4; TRBD1 is a possible D gene (5 bases). V shed 5 bases and J shed 5 bases, with 22 bases lying between them. The CDR3 length is 17 residues. Looked up from germline, CDR1 is SGHKS and CDR2 is YYEKEE (reference sequence).

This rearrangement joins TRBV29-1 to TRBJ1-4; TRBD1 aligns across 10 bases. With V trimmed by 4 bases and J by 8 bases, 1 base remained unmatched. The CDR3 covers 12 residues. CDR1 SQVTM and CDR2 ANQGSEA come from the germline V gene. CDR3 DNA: TGCAGCGTTGGGACAGGGGGAGAAAAACTGTTTTTT. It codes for CSVGTGGEKLFF.

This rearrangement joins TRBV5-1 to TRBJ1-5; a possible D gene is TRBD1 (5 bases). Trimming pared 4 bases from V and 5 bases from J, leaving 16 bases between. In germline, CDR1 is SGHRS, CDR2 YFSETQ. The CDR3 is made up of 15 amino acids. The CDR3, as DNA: TGCGCCAGCAGCGTTGAAGGGGTGGAGGATCAGCCCCAGCATTTT. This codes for CASSVEGVEDQPQHF.

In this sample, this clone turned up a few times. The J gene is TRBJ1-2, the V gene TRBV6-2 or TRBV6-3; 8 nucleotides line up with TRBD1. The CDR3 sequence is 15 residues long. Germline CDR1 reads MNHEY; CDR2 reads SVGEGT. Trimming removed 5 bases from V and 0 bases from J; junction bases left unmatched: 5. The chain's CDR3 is CASSQTGEANYGYTF. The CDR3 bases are TGTGCCAGCAGTCAGACAGGGGAAGCTAACTATGGCTACACCTTC.

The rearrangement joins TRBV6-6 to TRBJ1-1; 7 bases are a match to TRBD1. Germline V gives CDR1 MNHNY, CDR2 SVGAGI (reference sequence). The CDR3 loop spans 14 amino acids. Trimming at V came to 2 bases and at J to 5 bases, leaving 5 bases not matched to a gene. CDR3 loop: CASSYIQGGTEAFF. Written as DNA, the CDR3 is TGTGCCAGCAGTTACATCCAGGGGGGAACTGAAGCTTTCTTT.

CDR3 coding DNA: TGTGCCTGGACCTTGGGACGGATGAACACTGAAGCTTTCTTT. Translating it yields CAWTLGRMNTEAFF. J is TRBJ1-1 and V is TRBV30; D is perhaps TRBD1 (5 bases). The CDR3 has 14 residues. CDR1 and CDR2 (germline): GTSNPN, SVGIG (reference sequence). V was trimmed by 4 bases and J by 0 bases, leaving 12 bases between them.

The CDR3 nucleotides read TGTGCCAGTAGTGGAGTGGGGGGCTCTGATCAGCCCCAGCATTTT. It specifies CASSGVGGSDQPQHF. V is TRBV19 and J is TRBJ1-5; possible D gene TRBD1, 6 bases. The CDR3 extends over 15 amino acids. Trimming left V 5 bases short and J 5 bases short, with 16 bases between. Per the germline V gene, CDR1 is LNHDA and CDR2 is SQIVND (reference sequence).

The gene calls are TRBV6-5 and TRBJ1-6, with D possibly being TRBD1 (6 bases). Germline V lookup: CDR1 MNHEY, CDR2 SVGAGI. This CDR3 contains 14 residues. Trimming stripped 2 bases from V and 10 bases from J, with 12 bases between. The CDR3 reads CASSYNRDGSPLHF. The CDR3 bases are TGTGCCAGCAGTTACAACAGGGACGGCTCACCCCTCCACTTT.

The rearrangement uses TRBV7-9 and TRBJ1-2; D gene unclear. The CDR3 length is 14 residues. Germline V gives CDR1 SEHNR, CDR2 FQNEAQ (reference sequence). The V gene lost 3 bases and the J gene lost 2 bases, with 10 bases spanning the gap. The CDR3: CASSFLGTNYGYTF. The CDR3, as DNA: TGTGCCAGCAGCTTTCTCGGCACCAACTATGGCTACACCTTC.

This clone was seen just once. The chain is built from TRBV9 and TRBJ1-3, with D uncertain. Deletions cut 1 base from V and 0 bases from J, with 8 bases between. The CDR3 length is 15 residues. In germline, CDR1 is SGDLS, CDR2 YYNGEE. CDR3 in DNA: TGTGCCAGCAGCGTATCAAGGGACTCTGGAAACACCATATATTTT. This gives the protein CASSVSRDSGNTIYF. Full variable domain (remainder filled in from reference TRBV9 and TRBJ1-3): DSGVTQTPKHLITATGQRVTLRCSPRSGDLSVYWYQQSLDQGLQFLIQYYNGEERAKGNILERFSAQQFPDLHSELNLSSLELGDSALYFCASSVSRDSGNTIYFGEGSWLTVV.

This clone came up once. CDR3 residues: CASSFNGQAYEQYF. DNA for the CDR3: TGTGCCAGCAGTTTTAACGGACAGGCCTACGAGCAGTACTTC. The chain employs TRBV27 and TRBJ2-7, with 7 bases identical to TRBD1. The CDR3 runs 14 residues. The germline gives CDR1 MNHEY, CDR2 SMNVEV (reference sequence). Trimming at V came to 3 bases and at J to 2 bases, leaving 4 bases not matched to a gene.